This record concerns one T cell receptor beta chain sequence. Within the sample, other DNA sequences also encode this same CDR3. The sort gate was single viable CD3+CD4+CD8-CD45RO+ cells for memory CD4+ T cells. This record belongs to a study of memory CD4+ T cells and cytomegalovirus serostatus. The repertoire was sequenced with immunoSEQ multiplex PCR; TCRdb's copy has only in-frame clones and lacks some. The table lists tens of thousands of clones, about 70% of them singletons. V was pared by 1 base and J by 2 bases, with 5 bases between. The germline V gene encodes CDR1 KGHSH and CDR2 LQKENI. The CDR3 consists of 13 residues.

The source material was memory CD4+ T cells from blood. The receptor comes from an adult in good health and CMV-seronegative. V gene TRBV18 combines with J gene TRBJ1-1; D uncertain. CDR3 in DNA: TGTGCCAGCTCACCACTCTTCAACACTGAAGCTTTCTTT. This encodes CASSPLFNTEAFF.